The T cell receptor beta chain under discussion was sequenced for a study of regulatory T cells in long-lasting Graves disease. This clonotype was seen a handful of times. The antigen is unknown. One end of the junction fails to match germline, which may point to a read error. Time point specified: newly diagnosed GD, antithyroid drugs for less than 3 months. The TCR library was made from RNA that had been extracted from PBMCs in TRIzol. Regarding the study as a whole: Under persistent disease, TRBV28, TRBJ1-2 and TRBJ2-5 were used preferentially.

CDR1 and CDR2 from the germline V gene are LNHDA and SQIVND (reference sequence). The CDR3 is made up of 15 amino acids. Arm-PCR of CDR3 regions and iRepertoire HTBI primers were the basis on which TCR beta libraries were built. TCRdb processed the multiplex PCR reads anew with MiXCR; each CDR3 protein has one entry. The data hold about 320,000 distinct CDR3 sequences, with about 20% observed a single time. This material consisted of peripheral blood mononuclear cells (PBMCs), taken at new diagnosis, from a patient treated with antithyroid drugs. This TCR was sampled from a female donor with Graves disease. The rearrangement uses TRBV19 and TRBJ2-7, with TRBD2 identical over 7 bases. CDR3 DNA: TGTGACAGTAGTATCGGTTCGGGGGAGGGTTCCGAGCAGTACTTC. Translation: CDSSIGSGEGSEQYF.